The rows below give T cell receptor beta chains drawn from one sample of a study of siplizumab effects on memory and regulatory T cells. The repertoire was sequenced with immunoSEQ multiplex PCR; TCRdb's copy has only in-frame clones and lacks some. The profile covers some 97,000 clones, with about 91% appearing a single time and roughly 2.6% taken by the ten largest. Input material: CD4+ T cells sorted from blood. These receptors were obtained from a human donor in good health. Some clones in this sample may be carry-over from other donors' samples. The conserved cysteine and the conserved F or W are not part of the CDR3 here. Fields, in order: clone size, V gene, CDR3 protein. Some rows have no size entry. The others give once, few or many, or a class for an expanded clone.

abundance: .
v_gene: TRBV29-1
CDR3aa: SVGDRGLGYT

abundance: .
v_gene: TRBV14
CDR3aa: ASSHRANPNTGELF

abundance: .
v_gene: TRBV19
CDR3aa: ASSISGQTLQETQY

abundance: .
v_gene: TRBV7-3
CDR3aa: ASSLGGSAGTGELF

abundance: .
v_gene: TRBV6-6
CDR3aa: ASSRQGEAF

abundance: .
v_gene: TRBV5-6
CDR3aa: ASKKQGTDYGYT

abundance: .
v_gene: TRBV5-5
CDR3aa: ASSASDRMNTEAF

abundance: .
v_gene: TRBV21-1
CDR3aa: ASSTPSGQGGNEQF

abundance: .
v_gene: TRBV5-1
CDR3aa: ASSLEGRTDTQY

abundance: .
v_gene: TRBV5-4
CDR3aa: ASSLGGYTDTQY

abundance: .
v_gene: TRBV7-9
CDR3aa: ASSPLAGVGETQY

abundance: .
v_gene: TRBV19
CDR3aa: ASSIDRNSFRGGYT

abundance: .
v_gene: TRBV11-2
CDR3aa: ASSMVGWEGGTDTQY

abundance: .
v_gene: TRBV29-1
CDR3aa: SGTGFSDYEQY

abundance: .
v_gene: TRBV19
CDR3aa: ASTVPGTGNPEAF

abundance: .
v_gene: TRBV7-6
CDR3aa: ASSLAGYRDTEAF

abundance: .
v_gene: TRBV4-1
CDR3aa: ASSRGQTGVRSGELF

abundance: .
v_gene: TRBV30
CDR3aa: AWSVGGHTDTQY

abundance: .
v_gene: TRBV6-5
CDR3aa: ASSVQVEAF

abundance: .
v_gene: TRBV2
CDR3aa: ASSEANWDTQY

abundance: .
v_gene: TRBV21-1
CDR3aa: ASSKDVVGGAF

abundance: .
v_gene: TRBV5-1
CDR3aa: ASSLEAAHPQGQY

abundance: .
v_gene: TRBV6-1
CDR3aa: ASSEAAPGLATQETQY

abundance: .
v_gene: TRBV5-8
CDR3aa: ASRHRDRAYEQY

abundance: .
v_gene: TRBV28
CDR3aa: ASSSVPGGSGHEKLF

abundance: .
v_gene: TRBV5-6
CDR3aa: ASSWTSGSYEQY

abundance: .
v_gene: TRBV28
CDR3aa: ASSLGQGYEQY

abundance: .
v_gene: TRBV27
CDR3aa: ASTRGQGTDTQY

abundance: .
v_gene: TRBV28
CDR3aa: ASSLSAAAQETQY

abundance: .
v_gene: TRBV6-1
CDR3aa: ASSDLMQGLSGELF

abundance: once
v_gene: TRBV5-6
CDR3aa: ASSLDVGADTQY

abundance: .
v_gene: TRBV7-3
CDR3aa: ASSLNSGEGYT

abundance: .
v_gene: TRBV5-6
CDR3aa: ASSLRLAGAIYNEQF

abundance: .
v_gene: TRBV5-4
CDR3aa: ASSRAGGVYNEQF

abundance: .
v_gene: TRBV9
CDR3aa: ASSVGARVRTGELF

abundance: .
v_gene: TRBV4-1
CDR3aa: ASSQDWEGARY

abundance: .
v_gene: TRBV7-3
CDR3aa: ASSLVQVGDTGELF

abundance: .
v_gene: TRBV19
CDR3aa: AAKRGDGYT

abundance: .
v_gene: TRBV18
CDR3aa: ASSLNAGRATGELF

abundance: .
v_gene: TRBV25-1
CDR3aa: ASSEHGTGDYGYT

abundance: .
v_gene: TRBV9
CDR3aa: ASSVDEGLETQY

abundance: .
v_gene: TRBV5-4
CDR3aa: ASSLELNNEQF

abundance: once
v_gene: TRBV28
CDR3aa: ASSLPHRGSNQPQH

abundance: few
v_gene: TRBV10-3
CDR3aa: ASHHGQGIYGYT

abundance: .
v_gene: TRBV10-3
CDR3aa: AIRGLAGLTSNEQF

abundance: .
v_gene: TRBV5-6
CDR3aa: ASSLALGTGIYEQY

abundance: .
v_gene: TRBV2
CDR3aa: ASSEMDSYYGYT